This T cell receptor beta chain originates from a study of blood T cell repertoires in COVID-19. This table comes from immunoSEQ multiplex PCR, and its TCRdb copy is limited to in-frame clones, with some not included. The sample includes roughly 150,000 clones, roughly 80% of them seen just once. The CDR3 spans 13 residues. V was shortened by 6 bases and J by 0 bases, with 9 bases between the two germline ends. Source material: peripheral blood. The sequence came from a man in his 60s with acute or convalescent COVID-19. V usage is TRBV12-3 or TRBV12-4 and J usage is TRBJ2-7; the D is unclear. The CDR3 protein is CASSTQSSYEQYF. The DNA for the CDR3 is TGTGCCAGCAGCACACAGAGCTCCTACGAGCAGTACTTC.